Sequencing of this TCR beta chain was carried out in a study of CD8 T cells in cerebrospinal fluid in Alzheimer's disease (dated by TCRdb to the early 2020s). Context from the whole study: CSF T cell clonal expansion was assessed with two single-cell approaches: plate-based nested PCR sequencing and droplet-based sequencing. The study examined whether cerebrospinal fluid from healthy elderly individuals and from patients with neurodegenerative disease contained clonally expanded T cells. In the droplet-based CSF analysis comparing patients with controls, there were about nine healthy controls (10,876 cells) and about nine patients with MCI or Alzheimer's disease (approximately 10,000 cells). A total of under 25 samples were covered by the CSF gene-expression analysis, which included Parkinson's disease patients. The full study reports these points: In patients with MCI or Alzheimer's disease, the biggest CSF clone accounted for a larger percentage of TCRs than in controls. The EBV-specific clones were neither the most highly expanded clones nor enriched among patients. The overall clonality comparison included only samples with detectable clones (roughly eleven healthy, 5 MCI, 5 AD, 6 PD). In pooled data, a highly expanded clone (at least 3% of TCRs) was found in 1 of 10 healthy subjects versus 4 of 6 Alzheimer's patients. The authors cautioned that detecting EBV-specific TCRs in CSF does not establish a causal link between EBV and Alzheimer's disease.

No count is logged; frequency rates this clonotype as large (0.1 to 1%). The target of this receptor is not known. Receptors were amplified or captured by 10x single-cell sequencing. 10X Genomics single-cell V(D)J and 5' gene-expression libraries were used to profile CSF cells. An Illumina NextSeq550 was used to sequence CSF single-cell TCR libraries. Per the original workflow: V(D)J reads were aligned to the vdj-GRCh38 alts ensemble 2.0.0 reference and processed with the Cell Ranger vdj pipeline. Cell barcodes sharing the same set of productive CDR3 nucleotide sequences were defined as clonotypes. To link clonality with transcriptional profiles, clonotype information was incorporated into Seurat v3.0 gene-expression metadata. Any CSF cell with more than 1,800 genes, more than 7,500 UMIs or more than 10% mitochondrial reads was excluded. To find TCRs with known antigen specificity, CDR3-beta sequences were matched against VDJdb. Only TCRs with complete alpha and beta chains were included in the network analysis of clone sharing, which used the R package qgraph. TCRdb reprocessed the reads and provides one entry for every CDR3 protein sequence; no DNA is given. Clone size and V and J calls follow TCRdb, not the original study. This sample's listing comprises about 580 distinct CDR3 sequences. The ten most abundant clones make up over 9.5% of the sample.

Parkinson's disease patients served as a neurodegenerative disease comparison group, because antigen-specific T cells had previously been reported in Parkinson's disease blood. Acute infectious disease was absent in all participants, and all participants were in good physical condition. Biomarkers including neurofilament, amyloid-beta and tau were used to confirm neurodegeneration in the patients. For droplet-based sequencing, live CSF cells were sorted with a live/dead marker. CSF was obtained by lumbar puncture, and immune cells were pelleted by centrifugation at 300g. Each CSF sample was checked for red blood cells, and any sample showing blood contamination was excluded. CSF cells were cryopreserved in freezing medium, frozen overnight at -80 °C, and then stored in liquid nitrogen. CSF samples were stored for less than six months before analysis. CDR1 is given as MDHEN and CDR2 as SYDVKM, both from the germline V gene. The CDR3 numbers 15 residues from cysteine through phenylalanine. DNA for this receptor is not on file.

This receptor was taken from a human donor with Parkinson's disease. This chain joins TRBV28 to TRBJ2-7; TCRdb returns TRBD1, unconfirmable since there is no DNA. The sequenced sample was cerebrospinal fluid. Here the CDR3 is given as CASSPARDRVYEQYF. Outside the CDR3, residues come from the reference TRBV28 and TRBJ2-7 proteins, so the full variable domain is: DVKVTQSSRYLVKRTGEKVFLECVQDMDHENMFWYRQDPGLGLRLIYFSYDVKMKEKGDIPEGYSVSREKKERFSLILESASTNQTSMYLCASSPARDRVYEQYFGPGTRLTVT.